This note documents a single T cell receptor beta chain sequence. Its antigen is currently unknown. The read comes to an end 3 residues before the CDR3 does, leaving the germline J gene to fill in the end. The same CDR3 arises from other DNA sequences in this sample as well. This sample stems from a study of T cells in women clearing cervical HPV infection. As for the study in general: Case blood was drawn when the lesion was first found; control blood after infection became undetectable.

Findings and caveats of the study: Effector/memory and HPV-specific T cells were not isolated, and association timing is unknown. Richness plus V gene abundances separated cases from controls with AUC 0.65 to 0.85.

This CDR3 spans 14 amino acids. V was pared by 7 bases and J by 1 base, with 8 bases of the junction left unmatched. Germline CDR1 reads SQVTM; CDR2 reads ANQGSEA. Produced via immunoSEQ multiplex PCR; TCRdb's table is partial and in-frame only. This sample's table has 25,000 or so clones. This sequence originates from a woman aged 18 to 75 with a cervical HPV16 infection that either progressed to CIN3+ or cleared (not recorded which). Sequencing was performed on blood buffy coat. The J gene is TRBJ2-5, the V gene TRBV29-1; 8 nucleotides align to TRBD2. This CDR3 reads CSAATAGVQETQYF. The sequenced CDR3 bases are TGCAGCGCCGCCACAGCGGGGGTCCAAGAGACC.